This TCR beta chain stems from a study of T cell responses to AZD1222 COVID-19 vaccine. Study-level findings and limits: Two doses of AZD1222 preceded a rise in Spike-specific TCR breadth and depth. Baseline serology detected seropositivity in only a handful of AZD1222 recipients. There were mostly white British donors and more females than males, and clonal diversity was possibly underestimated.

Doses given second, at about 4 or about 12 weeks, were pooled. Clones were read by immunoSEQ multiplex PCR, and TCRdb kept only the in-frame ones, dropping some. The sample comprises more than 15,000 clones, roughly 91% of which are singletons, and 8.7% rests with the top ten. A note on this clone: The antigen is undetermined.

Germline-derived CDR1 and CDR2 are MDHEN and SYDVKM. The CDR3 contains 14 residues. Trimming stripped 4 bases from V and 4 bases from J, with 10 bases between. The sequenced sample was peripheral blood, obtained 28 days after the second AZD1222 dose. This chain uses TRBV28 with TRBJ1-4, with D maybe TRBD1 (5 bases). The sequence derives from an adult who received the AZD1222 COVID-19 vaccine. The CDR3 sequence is CASSSGGVNEKLFF. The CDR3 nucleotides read TGTGCCAGCAGTTCCGGGGGGGTTAATGAAAAACTGTTTTTT.